This TCR beta chain is drawn from a study of blood T cell repertoires in COVID-19. Study as a whole: Sites in the United States, Italy and Spain provided acute and convalescent COVID-19 samples.

The germline V and J ends were trimmed by 0 bases and 0 bases, with 10 bases remaining between them. The CDR3 spans 16 residues. Germline lookup yields CDR1 SGHRS and CDR2 YFSETQ. The repertoire was sequenced with immunoSEQ multiplex PCR; TCRdb's copy has only in-frame clones and lacks some. Of approximately 470,000 clones in the sample, approximately 83% were seen once. A word on this clone: Other DNA sequences in the same sample also yield this CDR3.

This sequence joins TRBV5-1 and TRBJ1-3, with a tentative D call TRBD1 (5 bases). Specimen: peripheral blood. This receptor was taken from a human donor in a cohort sampled during active COVID-19. The CDR3 spells CASSLGQPSSGNTIYF. The CDR3 coding sequence is TGCGCCAGCAGCTTGGGACAGCCGAGCTCTGGAAACACCATATATTTT.